This TCR beta chain emerged from a study of T cells expressing NK-cell markers. Overall study: It was sorted CD3+CD56+NKG2C+, CD3+CD56+NKG2C- and CD3+CD56-NKG2C+ T cells that supplied the TCR beta repertoires.

The CDR3 is 14 residues long. Germline values: CDR1 SGHTA, CDR2 FQGTGA. For TCR beta, cDNA was produced by 5'RACE template switching with UMIs. TCRdb reprocessed the 5' RACE reads and reports one entry per CDR3 protein, with no DNA. The sample holds about 460,000 distinct CDR3 sequences. Sequenced material: blood T cells: a sorted CD56 or NKG2C T cell subset, CD4+ or CD8+ T cells, or bulk PBMC T cells (not recorded which). This TCR was sampled from a woman aged 45 to 65 in good health. The chain links TRBV7-3 to TRBJ2-2; TCRdb picks TRBD2, but there is no DNA to check that call. CDR3 protein: CASSVASFPGELFF.